The present entry profiles one T cell receptor (beta chain) with its context. The antigen remains undetermined. This record comes from a study of T cell responses to AZD1222 COVID-19 vaccine. Clones were sequenced by immunoSEQ multiplex PCR, and TCRdb holds only the in-frame ones, with some missing. Among tens of thousands of clones listed, around 90% were seen once. CDR3 size: 15 residues. CDR1 and CDR2 (germline): MRHNA, SNTAGT. Between the trimmed V and J ends, which lost 6 bases and 4 bases, there was a span of 18 bases. The study, taken as a whole, reports: Clonal diversity was possibly underestimated, and the donors were mostly white British, with more females. Regions left unmutated in variants are reportedly the target of nearly half of spike-specific TCRs. No repertoire was sampled before or during the peak T cell response, only after it. CD4 TCRs linked to vaccination spanned spike, dominating at 160-218 and 743-854.

The TCR sequence derives from an adult who received the AZD1222 COVID-19 vaccine. The sample was peripheral blood, taken 28 days after the second AZD1222 dose. This rearrangement joins TRBV6-4 to TRBJ1-2; D uncertain. The CDR3 DNA is TGTGCCAGCAGGGAGAATTCGGGGTTGAGCTATGGCTACACCTTC. It encodes CASRENSGLSYGYTF.